Below, one TCR beta chain is given with its context. This clonotype was observed at least ten times. Its antigen is unknown. No base quality values were provided; no much bigger clone lies one nucleotide off. The data derive from a study of Graves' ophthalmopathy and Graves' hyperthyroidism (dated by TCRdb to 2017 to 2018). Describing the broader study: Hyperthyroidism was considered stable if no progression to ophthalmopathy occurred within 18 months of follow-up. The study used TCR beta repertoire signatures to distinguish Graves' ophthalmopathy from Graves' hyperthyroidism and to predict progression to ophthalmopathy. In total, 135 blood samples were TCR-sequenced: under 45 ophthalmopathy, roughly 80 hyperthyroidism and some 17 hyperthyroidism-to-ophthalmopathy patients. To explore V-J signatures that separate ophthalmopathy from hyperthyroidism, a discovery set of about a hundred patients was enrolled, consisting of 40 to 45 with ophthalmopathy and some 59 with stable hyperthyroidism. An independent validation cohort comprised some 19 hyperthyroidism patients and roughly 15 patients who later progressed from hyperthyroidism to ophthalmopathy. In 6 or 7 hyperthyroidism patients, T-cell repertoires of thyroid tissue and blood were compared. Once sampling was done, hyperthyroidism patients were given methimazole at a starting dose of 30 mg daily, while ophthalmopathy patients were given high-dose intravenous methylprednisolone. Study-wide conclusions, independent of this receptor: In validation, the model predicted ophthalmopathy progression with less than 71% sensitivity and about 73% specificity; fewer than 15 predicted patients were CT-confirmed with GO in a median of around 6 months. In cross-validation, the 13-signature model distinguished ophthalmopathy from stable hyperthyroidism with about 87% sensitivity and roughly 81% specificity, and in the test set the corresponding values were around 78% and 73%. Sample size was not predetermined statistically, and investigators were not blinded to group allocation. Among expanded thyroid clonotypes with frequency above 0.001, most also showed up in blood, which suggests that blood repertoires may reflect the thyroid immune response.

The CDR3 has 14 amino acids, counting the end cysteine and phenylalanine. CDR3 DNA only is kept here, 42 bases in frame from base 1. Between the V and J ends, shortened by 4 bases and 2 bases respectively, the junction contains 14 bases. The germline V gene specifies SQVTM as CDR1 and ANQGSEA as CDR2. Hyperthyroidism patients were newly diagnosed, with disease duration under 2 months, and aged 18 to 65 years. Anyone with other autoimmune diseases, uncontrolled infections, pregnancy or lactation was excluded from the study. Diagnosis was based on clinical symptoms, serum thyroxine, TRAb, thyroid ultrasound and orbital computed tomography. Trizol reagent was used to extract the total RNA, and its quality was then checked on an Agilent 2100 Bioanalyzer. For repertoire sequencing, the TCR beta CDR3 regions were amplified from RNA transcripts. A first-round RT-PCR used HTBI primers with the Qiagen OneStep RT-PCR kit, followed by a second-round multiplex PCR, size selection and purification. The libraries underwent paired-end sequencing with 100 bp reads on an Illumina HiSeq2000. For the original study's pipeline: Reads were processed with SOAPnuke, discarding reads with adapters, uncalled bases, mean Phred below 15, or no exact constant-primer or identifier match. COPE v1.2.5 was used to merge high-quality paired reads. Clonotypes were defined as unique nucleotide sequences and were aligned to IMGT TRB V, D and J references using MiTCR v1.1. Only V-J combinations with frequency above 0.0001 were analysed, covering approximately 99% of repertoires. For each V-J combination, a TCR clonal expansion and chaos score was defined as F50 clonal expansion divided by the chaos observed in the TCRdist matrix. Welch's t-statistics and random forest were used to reduce features to about a dozen V-J combinations, which were fed into a naive Bayes classifier. Thyroid-blood repertoire similarity was quantified with the Morisita-Horn index. TCRdb took the public reads, trimmed them with fastp at Q25, ran MiXCR for clone calling and kept in-frame beta chains. Merged by CDR3 protein, the rows form single entries marked with the most common genes and DNA. The V and J calls follow TCRdb's processing rather than the paper's. The sample data list about 1.1 million distinct CDR3 sequences, and 35% to 45% of these were observed just once. The ten largest clones capture over 8.5% of the sample.

The TCR originated in an adult man with Graves' hyperthyroidism. Recombination connected TRBV29-1 to TRBJ1-1; D gene: possibly TRBD1, on 5 matching bases. Sequencing used peripheral blood or thyroid tissue (not recorded which). At the DNA level, the sequence is TGCAGCGTTGTAGAGTCTGGGGCAAACACTGAAGCTTTCTTT. Its protein product is CSVVESGANTEAFF.